This T cell receptor beta chain came from a study of shared clonotypes between healthy human individuals. Looked up from germline, CDR1 is MNHNY and CDR2 is SVGAGI (reference sequence). The CDR3 loop spans 16 amino acids. Trimming took 5 bases from V and 0 from J; bases not matched to a gene: 8. Clones were read by immunoSEQ multiplex PCR, and TCRdb kept only the in-frame ones, dropping some. The sample yields more than 900,000 clones, 70% to 80% seen once. Study-wide findings and caveats: It was the few donors that limited the genetic and exposure-history diversity represented. Among non-shared clonotypes, generation probabilities were lower than among those shared by all four donors.

About this clone: What it binds is unknown.

Every donor was a Caucasian adult from Nashville, Tennessee. Naive CD45RA+ and memory CD45RA-negative subsets were split from CD4+ cells. The chain has TRBV6-6 and TRBJ1-1, with 8 bases that match TRBD1. The material sequenced was memory CD4+ T cells from PBMCs. Sample subset: CD45RA-negative fraction. The TCR comes from a man aged 18 to 29 in good health. Some clones in this sample may be carry-over from other donors' samples. The CDR3 sequence: CASSPGTGLMNTEAFF. Written as DNA, the CDR3 is TGTGCCAGCAGTCCCGGGACAGGATTAATGAACACTGAAGCTTTCTTT.